This T cell receptor beta chain was sequenced in a study of T cells in Graves' hyperthyroidism and ophthalmopathy (dated by TCRdb to about 2019). A note on the overall study: Peripheral blood samples were taken at initial diagnosis, before any treatment was given. After blood sampling, hyperthyroidism patients were treated with methimazole at a starting dose of 30 mg daily, and ophthalmopathy patients were treated with high-dose intravenous methylprednisolone. To identify TCR V-J signatures that set the groups apart, the researchers used a discovery cohort of roughly 100 patients, made up of 40 to 45 with Graves' ophthalmopathy and 57 with stable Graves' hyperthyroidism. The study also compared thyroid tissue and blood T-cell repertoires from five or six Graves' hyperthyroidism patients. The roughly 100 discovery patients were randomly divided into training and test sets at a 7:3 ratio. Whether ophthalmopathy could be predicted prospectively was tested in an independent validation cohort made up of about 20 hyperthyroidism patients plus 17 patients who later progressed to ophthalmopathy. The paper reports TCR Vbeta CDR3 sequencing of more than 120 peripheral blood samples: under 45 ophthalmopathy, fewer than 85 hyperthyroidism and around 17 progressor patients.

This clonotype appeared many times. This clone's antigen is unknown. The record has no base qualities; no much larger clone is one base away. Hyperthyroidism patients were newly diagnosed, had a disease duration of under 2 months, and were aged 18 to 65 years. Exclusion was applied to patients with uncontrolled infections, other autoimmune diseases, pregnancy or lactation. Clinical symptoms, serum thyroxine and TRAb, thyroid ultrasound, and orbital computed tomography formed the basis for the diagnoses. For progressor patients, blood was drawn at the first diagnosis of hyperthyroidism, before any ophthalmopathy symptoms had appeared. Ficoll-Paque density gradient centrifugation was used to isolate PBMCs from around 9.1 ml of fresh peripheral blood. Progressor patients were initially diagnosed with Graves' hyperthyroidism and developed ophthalmopathy during follow-up. Trizol reagent was used to extract total RNA, and RNA quality was then checked on an Agilent 2100 Bioanalyzer.

Summary of the overall study and its limitations: Ophthalmopathy was separated from stable hyperthyroidism by a 13 V-J signature model, with over 85% sensitivity and 81% to 82% specificity obtained in cross-validation and 80%/75% obtained in testing. Blood samples also contained most of the expanded thyroid clonotypes (frequency above 0.001), which suggests that blood repertoires may reflect thyroid immune responses. In validation, the model predicted progression to ophthalmopathy a median of roughly 6.2 months before onset, with approximately 70% sensitivity and roughly 73% specificity. Sample size was not statistically predetermined, and investigators were not blinded to group allocation.

The TCR beta CDR3 regions were amplified from RNA transcripts. The TCR CDR3 was subjected to a first round of RT-PCR using the HTBI primer set and the Qiagen OneStep RT-PCR kit. Libraries were constructed in a second round of multiplex PCR, after which size selection and purification were carried out. Libraries were sequenced paired-end with 100 bp reads on an Illumina HiSeq2000. In the source study's methods: Raw data were processed with SOAPnuke, discarding reads with adapters, uncalled bases, mean Phred below 15, or no exact constant-primer or identifier match. COPE v1.2.5 was used to merge the high-quality paired reads, and each unique nucleotide sequence was defined as a clonotype. MiTCR v1.1 was used to align clonotypes to the IMGT TRBV, TRBD and TRBJ reference segments. Only V-J combinations with frequency above 0.0001, covering about 99% of repertoires, were analysed. The TCS score was defined as the ratio of F50 (clonal expansion) to E x V (chaos), calculated using BLOSUM62-based TCRdist between CDR3 peptides within each V-J. Welch's t-statistics and random forest reduced 500 to 550 V-J features to 10 to 15, which were used in a naive Bayes classifier (R e1071). Using fastp trimming at Q25 and MiXCR clonotype assembly, TCRdb reanalyzed the public sequencing data and kept in-frame beta chains. Each entry merges the rows of one CDR3 protein and shows their most common DNA and genes. TCRdb's processing, not the authors', yielded these V and J calls. The sample yields nearly 600,000 distinct CDR3 sequences; over 11% were counted once. Of the sample, approximately 5.7% falls within the top ten clones.

CDR1 and CDR2 are read off the germline V gene as MDHEN and SYDVKM. The CDR3 spans 13 residues, from the cysteine through the phenylalanine. Solely the CDR3 DNA is kept, with 39 bases framed from the first base. V gives up 6 bases and J gives up 8 bases, and the segment between their germline ends measures 14 bases. The sequence links TRBV28 to TRBJ2-1; the D gene is not confidently resolved. The origin of this receptor is a woman younger than 45 with Graves' hyperthyroidism that later progressed to Graves' ophthalmopathy. Sequencing was done on a sample of blood. The CDR3 is CASSLYGPYEQFF. The nucleotide sequence is TGTGCCAGCAGCCTATATGGGCCCTATGAGCAGTTCTTC.